Following are 19 T cell receptor beta chains from one sample sequenced in a study of T cells in localized non-small cell lung cancer. The method was immunoSEQ multiplex PCR; TCRdb's version includes in-frame clones alone and lacks a portion of them. The table lists about 70,000 clones, roughly nine tenths of them singletons. The material was peripheral blood, obtained before any cancer treatment. The receptors here all came from a male donor aged 60 or over with stage III squamous cell lung carcinoma.

This clone was seen just once. V usage is TRBV27 and J usage is TRBJ2-1, with D perhaps matching TRBD1 (6 bases). This CDR3 is built from 16 residues. CDR1 is MNHEY, CDR2 SMNVEV, per germline (reference sequence). V was pared by 4 bases and J by 6 bases, with 19 bases between. The CDR3 region is CASSSPGTKIGNEQFF. CDR3 DNA sequence: TGTGCCAGCAGTTCTCCCGGGACAAAGATAGGCAATGAGCAGTTCTTC.

V usage is TRBV19 and J usage is TRBJ1-1, with D hard to call. Trimming took off 5 bases at V and 4 bases at J, with 14 bases between the two ends. Germline values: CDR1 LNHDA, CDR2 SQIVND (reference sequence). The CDR3 totals 14 residues. The CDR3 here is CASSGYLGSTEAFF. The CDR3 DNA sequence: TGTGCCAGTAGTGGCTACCTAGGGAGCACTGAAGCTTTCTTT.

The chain couples TRBV7-3 to TRBJ2-5, with 8 bases fitting TRBD1. V gave up 5 bases and J gave up 0 bases; unmatched junction bases: 5. The V gene's germline CDR1 is SGHTA and CDR2 FQGTGA. The CDR3 sequence is 15 residues long. CDR3 sequence (DNA): TGTGCCAGCAGCCAGGGGGCCGCATACCAAGAGACCCAGTACTTC. This codes for CASSQGAAYQETQYF. Combining the CDR3 with reference TRBV7-3 and TRBJ2-5 gives the whole variable domain GAGVSQTPSNKVTEKGKYVELRCDPISGHTALYWYRQSLGQGPEFLIYFQGTGAADDSGLPNDRFFAVRPEGSVSTLKIQRTERGDSAVYLCASSQGAAYQETQYFGPGTRLLVL.

The rearrangement uses TRBV18 and TRBJ1-4; TRBD1 agrees at 8 bases. The junction had 15 bases not matched to a gene; V was cut back by 4 bases and J by 8 bases. CDR3 size: 17 residues. Germline V gives CDR1 KGHSH, CDR2 LQKENI. DNA for the CDR3: TGTGCCAGCTCACTCGGACAGGGCCCTCCGGGAGGGGAAAAACTGTTTTTT. Protein: CASSLGQGPPGGEKLFF.

This chain uses TRBV28 with TRBJ1-4; D is unclear. V was cut by 8 bases and J by 4 bases, with 14 bases left in between. Germline V gene data show CDR1 as MDHEN and CDR2 as SYDVKM. This CDR3 is built from 14 residues. The CDR3 DNA sequence: TGTGCCAGCGGAACTAACGGGATTAATGAAAAACTGTTTTTT. Amino acid sequence: CASGTNGINEKLFF.

This chain links TRBV30 with TRBJ1-6; 7 bases match TRBD1. Germline V gene sequence: CDR1 GTSNPN, CDR2 SVGIG (reference sequence). J lost 10 bases, V lost 0 bases, and 6 bases had no gene match. This CDR3 is 14 amino acids long. CDR3 DNA sequence: TGTGCCTGGAGTGTAGCCCAGGGGGGATCACCCCTCCACTTT. It codes for CAWSVAQGGSPLHF.

The chain combines TRBV7-2 with TRBJ1-1; 9 bases match TRBD1. The CDR3 runs to 15 residues. CDR1 is SGHTA, CDR2 FQGNSA, per germline. J gave up 0 bases and V 8 bases, and 7 bases lay outside the gene matches. The CDR3 reads CASGPRQGVNTEAFF. CDR3 sequence (DNA): TGTGCCAGCGGACCCCGACAGGGGGTGAACACTGAAGCTTTCTTT.

A single count supports this clone. This sequence joins TRBV6-1 and TRBJ2-7; D perhaps matches TRBD1 (6 bases). The V and J ends lost 10 bases and 9 bases respectively, with 19 bases between them. The CDR3 runs 12 residues. CDR1 and CDR2 (germline): MNHNS, SASEGT. The CDR3: CATGQPPSGQYV. For the CDR3, the DNA is TGTGCCACCGGACAGCCCCCGTCCGGGCAGTACGTC.

The V gene is TRBV28, the J gene TRBJ2-5, with D maybe TRBD2 (5 bases). Germline V CDR1 and CDR2: MDHEN, SYDVKM. V lost 3 bases and J lost 5, with 7 bases in between. The CDR3 is made up of 12 amino acids. CDR3 DNA: TGTGCCAGCAGTTTCCGCGGGGAGACCCAGTACTTC. Translating gives CASSFRGETQYF.

This clone was seen a few times. The rearrangement links TRBV28 to TRBJ1-4; a possible D gene is TRBD1 (5 bases). V dropped 7 bases and J dropped 8 bases, with 11 bases sitting between them. Germline loops: CDR1 MDHEN, CDR2 SYDVKM. This CDR3 has 12 residues. DNA for the CDR3: TGTGCCAGCAACCTTGGGGGAGAAAAACTGTTTTTT. It specifies CASNLGGEKLFF.

The chain is built from TRBV29-1 and TRBJ2-1, with a weak D call TRBD1 (7 bases). This CDR3 has 14 residues. Germline CDR1 is SQVTM and CDR2 is ANQGSEA. Deletions cut 0 bases from V and 4 bases from J, with 10 bases between. CDR3 in amino acids: CSVEDRGRYNEQFF. As DNA, the CDR3 is TGCAGCGTTGAAGACAGGGGGAGGTACAATGAGCAGTTCTTC.

This chain connects TRBV20-1 to TRBJ1-5; D gene unclear. In germline, CDR1 is DFQATT, CDR2 SNEGSKA (reference sequence). The V end was cut by 1 base, the J end by 11 bases, with 9 bases between. The CDR3 contains 11 residues. The CDR3 sequence: CSARVEQTQHF. CDR3 nucleotides: TGCAGTGCTAGAGTTGAGCAGACCCAGCATTTT.

V is TRBV15 and J is TRBJ1-2, with unresolved D. V was cut by 4 bases and J by 4 bases, with 7 bases left in between. This CDR3 has 12 amino acids. Germline assignment: CDR1 LNHNV and CDR2 YYDKDF (reference sequence). The CDR3 DNA is TGTGCCACCAGCATCAACAGCTATGGCTACACCTTC. This codes for CATSINSYGYTF.

As for this clone: A read error may produce the germline difference seen at one junction end. This chain connects TRBV2 to TRBJ2-7; D not certain. The CDR3 has 15 amino acids. Per germline, CDR1 SNHLY and CDR2 FYNNEI. CDR3 in DNA: TGCGCCAGCAGTTCCGGGCCCCCAGACACGTACGAGCAGTACTTC. This codes for CASSSGPPDTYEQYF.

This sequence joins TRBV5-1 and TRBJ2-2, with TRBD1 identical over 8 bases. The J segment lost 0 bases and the V segment lost 4 bases, leaving 8 bases of the junction unmatched. The CDR3 loop spans 17 amino acids. Germline V lookup: CDR1 SGHRS, CDR2 YFSETQ. The CDR3, as DNA: TGCGCCAGCAGCCTGGGCCACAGGGGGGCGAACACCGGGGAGCTGTTTTTT. It specifies CASSLGHRGANTGELFF.

The chain combines TRBV7-3 with TRBJ2-1; TRBD2 matches at 11 bases. The germline gives CDR1 SGHTA, CDR2 FQGTGA. The ends lost 5 bases at V and 10 bases at J; junction bases unmatched: 10. CDR3 length equals 15 residues. The CDR3 DNA is TGTGCCAGCAGCCGTAGCGGGGGGGCCGGTCTCGAGCAGTTCTTC. Translated: CASSRSGGAGLEQFF.

This clone was counted between two and nine times. This chain joins TRBV21-1 and TRBJ2-2; TRBD1 was called by the table and not checked on the DNA. TRBV21-1 has pseudogene status. CDR3 size: 15 residues. The CDR3 protein is CASSRGQGRPGELFF. The CDR3 nucleotides are TGTGCCAGCAGCCGGGGACAGGGCAGACCCGGGGAGCTGTTTTTT.

As for this clone: One end of the junction varies from germline; a read error may be responsible. V usage is TRBV29-1 and J usage is TRBJ1-1; tentatively, D is TRBD1 (6 bases). Germline V gene data show CDR1 as SQVTM and CDR2 as ANQGSEA. The CDR3 extends over 13 amino acids. The CDR3 loop is CSVEAGGWAEAFF. In DNA, the CDR3 is TGCAGCGTCGAAGCGGGGGGCTGGGCTGAAGCTTTCTTT.

As to this clone: One end of the junction is discordant with germline, which a read error may explain. The chain uses TRBV5-4 and TRBJ1-1, with D possibly being TRBD1 (5 bases). The CDR3 is 13 residues long. Germline CDR1 and CDR2: SGHNT and YYREEE (reference sequence). CDR3: CASRLGRLTEAFF. In DNA, the CDR3 is TGTGCCAGCAGGTTGGGACGGCTCACTGAAGCTTTCTTT.